Reported below is one TCR beta chain. From the germline J gene comes the end of the CDR3, since the read stops 3 residues before it. Germline CDR1 and CDR2: SNHLY and FYNNEI. Trimming cost V 7 bases and J 3 bases, with 14 bases left between them. This CDR3 has 14 residues. The data derive from a study of T cells in women clearing cervical HPV infection. As for the study in general: Women with histologically confirmed HPV16-related CIN3 or worse, 2 with invasive cancer, served as cases.

Clones were read by immunoSEQ multiplex PCR, and TCRdb kept only the in-frame ones, dropping some. The table counts around 12,000 clones; roughly a tenth lies in the top ten. The genes are TRBV2 and TRBJ2-3, with D maybe TRBD2 (5 bases). Sample: blood buffy coat. This clonotype was sampled from a woman aged 18 to 75 with a cervical HPV16 infection that either progressed to CIN3+ or cleared (not recorded which). The CDR3 bases that were read are TGTGCCAGCACACATGGACCGGGGACAGATACG. Its protein product is CASTHGPGTDT. The CDR3 in full is CASTHGPGTDTQYF. Complete variable domain (other parts from reference TRBV2 and TRBJ2-3): EPEVTQTPSHQVTQMGQEVILRCVPISNHLYFYWYRQILGQKVEFLVSFYNNEISEKSEIFDDQFSVERPDGSNFTLKIRSTKLEDSAMYFCASTHGPGTDTQYFGPGTRLTVL.